This TCR beta chain emerged from a study of cytomegalovirus exposure and HLA in healthy donors. General study points: Further analysis was carried out later, and it showed several of the most significant clusters appearing linked to common viral pathogens. Rates of TCR association differed by HLA locus in a later analysis, with DRB1 highest and HLA-C lowest. With high specificity and sensitivity, the classifier reportedly diagnosed cytomegalovirus status.

On this clone: Its antigen is still unknown.

With V trimmed by 3 bases and J by 6 bases, 4 bases remained unmatched. Germline CDR1 and CDR2: LGHNA and YSLEER. The CDR3 is 15 amino acids. The PCR made use of 60 Vbeta and 13 Jbeta primers. Original methodology: In a later analysis, some 80 million unique TCR beta chains included roughly 11 million shared by two or more donors. Sequencing used immunoSEQ multiplex PCR; TCRdb keeps in-frame clones, though not all of them. V, J and clone size derive from that table, while D and trimming were established from the DNA sequence. The sample gives about 140,000 clones, over 70% of which show up once; more than 0.85% is in the top ten.

The sequenced sample consisted of PBMCs. The chain carries TRBV4-3 and TRBJ2-3, with TRBD2 matching over 12 bases. This clonotype was sampled from a young man in good health and CMV-seronegative. The DNA for the CDR3 is TGCGCCAGCAGCCATGGGACTAGCGGGTCTGATACGCAGTATTTT. Translation gives CASSHGTSGSDTQYF.